The clone carrying this T cell receptor (beta chain) was counted once. The sample is drawn from a study of OX40 agonist ivuxolimab in advanced cancers. Study summary: Patients treated during dose escalation were battling hepatocellular carcinoma, melanoma, renal cell or head and neck cancer. Prior anti-PD-1, anti-PD-L1 or anti-CTLA-4 therapy did not bar entry, and roughly 40% had some.

The study sampled blood at baseline, cycle 4 day 1, and cycle 7 day 1. This CDR3 has 11 residues. V was clipped by 6 bases and J by 4 bases; unmatched bases: 2. Looked up from germline, CDR1 is DFQATT and CDR2 is SNEGSKA (reference sequence). The data were produced by immunoSEQ multiplex PCR, yet TCRdb's version contains in-frame clones alone and is incomplete. The sample consists of about 36,000 clones, 88% of them appearing once. This chain uses TRBV20-1 with TRBJ1-2; 7 bases agree with TRBD1. The clonotype originates from an adult with an advanced solid tumor such as melanoma, head and neck, liver or kidney cancer. This material consisted of CD4+ or CD8+ T cells sorted from blood, taken in a trial of the OX40 agonist ivuxolimab. This CDR3 reads CSAGGSYGYTF. The CDR3 bases are TGCAGTGCAGGGGGCTCCTATGGCTACACCTTC.